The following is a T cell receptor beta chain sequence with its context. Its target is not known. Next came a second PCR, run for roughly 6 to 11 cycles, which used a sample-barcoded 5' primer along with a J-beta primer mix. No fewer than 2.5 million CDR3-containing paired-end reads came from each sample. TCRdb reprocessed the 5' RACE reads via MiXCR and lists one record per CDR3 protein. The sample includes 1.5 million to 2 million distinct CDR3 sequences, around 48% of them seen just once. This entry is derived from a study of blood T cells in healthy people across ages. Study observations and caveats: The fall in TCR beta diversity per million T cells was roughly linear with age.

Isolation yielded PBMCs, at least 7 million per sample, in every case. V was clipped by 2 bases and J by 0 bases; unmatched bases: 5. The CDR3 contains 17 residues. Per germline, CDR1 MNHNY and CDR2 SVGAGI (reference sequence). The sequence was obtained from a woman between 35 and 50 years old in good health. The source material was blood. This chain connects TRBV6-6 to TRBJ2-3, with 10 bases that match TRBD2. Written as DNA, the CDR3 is TGTGCCAGCAGTTACCCTAGCGGGGGACCTAGCACAGATACGCAGTATTTT. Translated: CASSYPSGGPSTDTQYF.